This entry lists 10 T cell receptor beta chains sequenced from one sample in a study of circulating and synovial CD4+ cells in juvenile arthritis. The method was immunoSEQ multiplex PCR; TCRdb's version includes in-frame clones alone and lacks a portion of them. The sample includes about 35,000 clones, about 96% of them seen just once. Sequencing input: CD4+ T cells from blood. The receptors originated from a human donor with juvenile idiopathic arthritis.

This clone showed up just once. The chain couples TRBV13 to TRBJ2-3, with 11 bases fitting TRBD2. J gave up 2 bases and V 2 bases, and 15 bases lay outside the gene matches. This CDR3 is 20 amino acids long. Germline-derived CDR1 and CDR2 are PRHDT and FYEKMQ (reference sequence). The CDR3 spells CASSLRIGLAGGPHTDTQYF. CDR3 bases: TGTGCCAGCAGCTTACGGATAGGTTTAGCGGGAGGGCCTCACACAGATACGCAGTATTTT.

V gene TRBV5-1 combines with J gene TRBJ2-5; D unresolved. Germline V gene lookup returns CDR1 SGHRS and CDR2 YFSETQ. The CDR3 has 12 amino acids. Trimming shortened V by 2 bases and J by 5 bases, and 7 bases separated the two germline ends. The CDR3 loop reads CASSFPGETQYF. The CDR3 bases are TGCGCCAGCAGCTTTCCGGGTGAGACCCAGTACTTC.

The chain combines TRBV29-1 with TRBJ2-7; the D is unclear. Trimming shortened V by 1 base and J by 4 bases, and 8 bases separated the two germline ends. Germline V gene data show CDR1 as SQVTM and CDR2 as ANQGSEA. The CDR3 is made up of 12 amino acids. CDR3 loop: CSVEVPLYEQYF. The CDR3 nucleotides read TGCAGCGTTGAAGTACCCCTATACGAGCAGTACTTC.

The chain joins TRBV28 to TRBJ2-5; 11 bases align to TRBD2. The CDR3 sequence is 16 residues long. Germline assignment: CDR1 MDHEN and CDR2 SYDVKM. J gave up 3 bases and V 6 bases, and 9 bases lay outside the gene matches. As DNA, the CDR3 is TGTGCCAGCAGCGAAGGGCTAGCGGGAGGTGAAGAGACCCAGTACTTC. This translates into CASSEGLAGGEETQYF.

This sequence joins TRBV7-6 and TRBJ2-5; a weak D match, TRBD2 (7 bases). This CDR3 spans 14 amino acids. From germline, CDR1 is SGHVS and CDR2 FNYEAQ. Trimming took off 5 bases at V and 3 bases at J, with 13 bases between the two ends. In DNA, the CDR3 is TGTGCCAGCAGCCTGCGGGGGCCTAAAGAGACCCAGTACTTC. This gives the protein CASSLRGPKETQYF. Based on the CDR3 plus reference TRBV7-6 and TRBJ2-5, the full variable domain is GAGVSQSPRYKVTKRGQDVALRCDPISGHVSLYWYRQALGQGPEFLTYFNYEAQQDKSGLPNDRFSAERPEGSISTLTIQRTEQRDSAMYRCASSLRGPKETQYFGPGTRLLVL.

This chain joins TRBV7-2 and TRBJ1-1; D gene unclear. Germline assignment: CDR1 SGHTA and CDR2 FQGNSA. The CDR3 covers 15 residues. With 2 bases removed from V and 4 bases from J, the gap between germline ends came to 14 bases. In DNA form, the CDR3 reads TGTGCCAGCAGCTTAAGTGCCATTGGCGGCACTGAAGCTTTCTTT. Amino acid sequence: CASSLSAIGGTEAFF.

The chain couples TRBV15 to TRBJ1-3, with 9 bases that match TRBD1. This CDR3 comprises 14 residues. Germline lookup yields CDR1 LNHNV and CDR2 YYDKDF (reference sequence). J gave up 9 bases and V 5 bases, and 8 bases lay outside the gene matches. The CDR3: CATSRDRVDGTIYF. In DNA form, the CDR3 reads TGTGCCACCAGCCGGGACAGGGTCGATGGCACCATATATTTT.

J is TRBJ2-3 and V is TRBV9; 7 nucleotides align to TRBD1. Losses at the gene ends were 5 bases for V and 6 bases for J; bases not matched to a gene: 9. The CDR3 is made up of 14 amino acids. The germline V gene has CDR1 SGDLS and CDR2 YYNGEE. The CDR3 DNA is TGTGCCAGCAGTGCAGACAGGGCAGGGGATACGCAGTATTTT. Its protein is CASSADRAGDTQYF.

The CDR3 DNA follows: TGCGCCAGCAGCCAAGGTGCAGGGCGTCCCGAAGAGACCCAGTACTTC. Translating it yields CASSQGAGRPEETQYF. The chain has TRBV4-1 and TRBJ2-5; a weak D match, TRBD1 (5 bases). Germline CDR1 MGHRA, CDR2 YSYEKL. The germline V and J ends were trimmed by 1 base and 3 bases, with 15 bases remaining between them. The CDR3 is made up of 16 amino acids.

The rearrangement uses TRBV5-1 and TRBJ2-7, with TRBD1 matching over 8 bases. The CDR3 has 14 amino acids. Per the germline V gene, CDR1 is SGHRS and CDR2 is YFSETQ. After removal of 3 bases from V and 7 bases from J, the junction contained 9 bases not matched to a gene. This CDR3 reads CASSWGQEGWEQYF. In nucleotides, the CDR3 is TGCGCCAGCAGCTGGGGACAGGAGGGATGGGAGCAGTACTTC.